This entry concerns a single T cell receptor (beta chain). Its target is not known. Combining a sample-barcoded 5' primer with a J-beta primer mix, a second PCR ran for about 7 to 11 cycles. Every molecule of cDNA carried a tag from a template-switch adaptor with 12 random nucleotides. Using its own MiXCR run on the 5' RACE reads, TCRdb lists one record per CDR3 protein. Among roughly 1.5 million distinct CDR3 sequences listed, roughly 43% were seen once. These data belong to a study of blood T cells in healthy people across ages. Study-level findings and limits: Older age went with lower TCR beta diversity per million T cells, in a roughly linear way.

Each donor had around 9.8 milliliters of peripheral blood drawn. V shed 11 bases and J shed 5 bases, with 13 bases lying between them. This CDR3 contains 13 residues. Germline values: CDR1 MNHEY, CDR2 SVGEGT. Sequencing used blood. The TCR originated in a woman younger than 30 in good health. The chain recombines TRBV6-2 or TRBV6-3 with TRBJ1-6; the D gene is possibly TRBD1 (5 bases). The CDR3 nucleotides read TGTGCCGGCGGGACGGAGAATAATTCACCCCTCCACTTT. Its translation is CAGGTENNSPLHF.